The entry below describes one T cell receptor (beta chain). Its specificity is not known. This entry comes from a study of OX40 agonist ivuxolimab in advanced cancers. Study-wide context: Dosing consisted of intravenous ivuxolimab at 0.01 to 10 mg/kg every 2 weeks. Study results and limitations: Among T cells, CD8+ cells averaged more expanded clones than CD4+ cells.

Method: immunoSEQ multiplex PCR; TCRdb's copy keeps in-frame clones and lacks some. Of 44,000 or so clones listed, roughly 93% were seen once; the top ten hold under 20%. Germline CDR1 SNHLY, CDR2 FYNNEI. The CDR3 has 13 residues. Trimming removed 2 bases from V and 4 bases from J, with 7 bases in between. The sample here was CD4+ or CD8+ T cells sorted from blood, taken in a trial of the OX40 agonist ivuxolimab. This receptor was obtained from an adult with an advanced solid tumor such as melanoma, head and neck, liver or kidney cancer. The chain links TRBV2 to TRBJ2-3; D is uncertain. CDR3 in amino acids: CASSEWLPDTQYF. The DNA of the CDR3 is TGTGCCAGCAGTGAATGGCTCCCAGATACGCAGTATTTT.